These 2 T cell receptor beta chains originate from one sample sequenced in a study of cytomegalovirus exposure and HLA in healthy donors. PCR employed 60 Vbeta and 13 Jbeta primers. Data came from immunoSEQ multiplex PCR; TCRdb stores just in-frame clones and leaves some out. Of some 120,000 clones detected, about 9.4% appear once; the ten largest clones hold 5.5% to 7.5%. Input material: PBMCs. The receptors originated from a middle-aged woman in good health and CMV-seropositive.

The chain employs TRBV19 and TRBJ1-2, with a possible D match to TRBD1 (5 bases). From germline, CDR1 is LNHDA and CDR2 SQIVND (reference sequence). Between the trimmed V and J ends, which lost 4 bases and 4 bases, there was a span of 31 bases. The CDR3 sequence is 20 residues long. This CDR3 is CASSTTQRLESGLGLYGYTF. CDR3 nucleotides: TGTGCCAGTAGTACGACCCAACGCCTCGAGTCGGGACTGGGGCTCTATGGCTACACCTTC.

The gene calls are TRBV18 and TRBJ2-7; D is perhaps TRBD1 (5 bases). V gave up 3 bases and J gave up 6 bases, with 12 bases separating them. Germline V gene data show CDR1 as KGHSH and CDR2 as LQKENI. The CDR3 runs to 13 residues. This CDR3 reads CASSPQGTVEQYF. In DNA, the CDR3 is TGTGCCAGCTCACCTCAGGGTACAGTCGAGCAGTACTTC.